This T cell receptor beta chain was sequenced during a study of cytomegalovirus exposure and HLA in healthy donors. Both 60 Vbeta primers and 13 Jbeta primers went into the PCR. Original data processing: Among the unique TCR beta chains that a later analysis counted, roughly 80 million in all, about 11 million were shared. Assay: immunoSEQ multiplex PCR; the TCRdb copy retains only in-frame clones and omits some. V and J calls and clone size are those listed in that table; D and trimming were worked out from the DNA. The sample gives some 150,000 clones, roughly 80% of which show up once; around 4.1% is in the top ten. Study results and limitations: Researchers catalogued 150 or so TCR beta chains as cytomegalovirus-associated. Across donors, most TCRs were seen rarely, yet some public ones were widespread.

This clone was detected only a few times. Its matching antigen is unknown. Trimming left V 3 bases short and J 3 bases short, with 6 bases between. Germline V gene lookup returns CDR1 MDHEN and CDR2 SYDVKM. This CDR3 is 12 amino acids long. The sequenced material came from PBMCs. The TCR comes from a man aged 35-49 years in good health and CMV-seropositive. The chain joins TRBV28 to TRBJ2-7; D unresolved. CDR3 nucleotides: TGTGCCAGCAGTTTTCAAAACTACGAGCAGTACTTC. Amino acids: CASSFQNYEQYF.